This T cell receptor beta chain was recorded in a study of cytomegalovirus exposure and HLA in healthy donors. The wider study: It was reported in a later analysis that the 120 validation repertoires used the same platform as the roughly 700 first-cohort repertoires. Overall study findings and caveats: The classifier, whose performance was assessed in both the original and validation cohorts, reportedly diagnosed cytomegalovirus status with high specificity and sensitivity. Investigators reported some 150 TCR beta chains as tied to cytomegalovirus. Across donors, most TCRs were seen rarely, yet some public ones were widespread.

Some clones are missing from TCRdb's copy, which holds only in-frame ones; the method was immunoSEQ multiplex PCR. The sample shows about 140,000 clones, about four fifths of them seen only once. With regard to this clone: The target antigen is unknown.

Source material: PBMCs. This TCR derives from a woman aged 30 to 39 in good health and CMV-seronegative.

CDR3 sequence reads: CASSDSGANVLTF. In DNA form, the CDR3 reads TGTGCCAGCAGTGATTCGGGGGCCAACGTCCTGACTTTC. The chain is built from TRBV25-1 and TRBJ2-6, with no clear D. Trimming stripped 3 bases from V and 4 bases from J, with 4 bases between. Per germline, CDR1 MGHDK and CDR2 SYGVNS. This CDR3 comprises 13 residues.